This T cell receptor beta chain was retrieved from a study of CD8+CD57+ T cells in acquired aplastic anemia. As for the study in general: Yields of DNA that came from sorted CD4+ and CD8+ cells averaged roughly 3.3 ug.

The template for TCR beta VDJ and CDR3 sequence profiling was genomic DNA. TCRdb fed the reads into MiXCR, producing one record per CDR3 protein. The sample contains 180,000 or so distinct CDR3 sequences, nearly 65% of which appear only once. The germline gives CDR1 SGHRS, CDR2 YFSETQ. CDR3 length equals 14 residues. V was cut by 0 bases and J by 1 base, with 5 bases left in between. For this clonotype: The antigen is not known.

Study-wide findings and caveats: The study found no significant CD8+ Simpson's diversity difference between patients and controls.

Those patients picked for sequencing had displayed CD8+CD57+ cell expansion on flow cytometry. Every one of the patients had aplastic anemia (severe, acquired). V gene TRBV5-1 combines with J gene TRBJ2-4; the D is unclear. Material: sorted CD4+, CD8+, or CD8+CD57+ T cells (not recorded which) from PBMCs. This receptor was taken from a human donor with aplastic anemia. This chain's CDR3 is CASSLDMAKNIQYF. CDR3 bases: TGCGCCAGCAGCTTGGATATGGCCAAAAACATTCAGTACTTC.